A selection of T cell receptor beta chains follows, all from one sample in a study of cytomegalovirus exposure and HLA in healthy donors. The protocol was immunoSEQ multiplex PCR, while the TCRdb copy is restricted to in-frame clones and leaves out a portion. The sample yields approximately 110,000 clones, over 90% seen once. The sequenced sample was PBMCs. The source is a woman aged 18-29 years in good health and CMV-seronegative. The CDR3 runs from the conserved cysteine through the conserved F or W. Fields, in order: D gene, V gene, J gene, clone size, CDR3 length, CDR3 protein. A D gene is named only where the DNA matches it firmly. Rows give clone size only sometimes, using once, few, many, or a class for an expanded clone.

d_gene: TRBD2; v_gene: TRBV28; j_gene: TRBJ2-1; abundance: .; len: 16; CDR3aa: CASSLFTSGSYNEQFF
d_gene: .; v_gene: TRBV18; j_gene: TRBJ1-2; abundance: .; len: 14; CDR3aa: CASSPAGAKNGYTF
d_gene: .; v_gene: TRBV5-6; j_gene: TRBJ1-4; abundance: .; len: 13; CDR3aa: CASKGAGGEKLFF
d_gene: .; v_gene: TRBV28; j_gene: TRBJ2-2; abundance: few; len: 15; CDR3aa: CASSLSKEAGGELFF
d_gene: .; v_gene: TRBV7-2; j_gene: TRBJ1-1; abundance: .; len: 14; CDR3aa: CASSLGYNNREAFF
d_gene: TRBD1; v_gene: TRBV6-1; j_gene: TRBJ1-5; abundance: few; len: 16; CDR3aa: CASSEGRTGSNQPQHF
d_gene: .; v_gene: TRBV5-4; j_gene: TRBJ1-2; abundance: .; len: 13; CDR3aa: CASSRLGINGYTF
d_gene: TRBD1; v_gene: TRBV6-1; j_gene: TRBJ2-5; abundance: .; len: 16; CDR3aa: CASSEQRQGLGETQYF
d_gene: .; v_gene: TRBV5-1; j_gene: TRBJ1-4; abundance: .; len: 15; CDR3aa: CASSGGQLPNEKLFF
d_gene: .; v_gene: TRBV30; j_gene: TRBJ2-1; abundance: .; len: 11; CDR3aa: CAWSVGGEQFF
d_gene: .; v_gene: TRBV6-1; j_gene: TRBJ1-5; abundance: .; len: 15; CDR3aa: CASEDPGERGQPQHF
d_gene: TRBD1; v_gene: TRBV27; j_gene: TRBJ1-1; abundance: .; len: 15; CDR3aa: CASSPTGQGHTEAFF
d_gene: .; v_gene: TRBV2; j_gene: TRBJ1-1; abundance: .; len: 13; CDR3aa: CASNGGMNTEAFF
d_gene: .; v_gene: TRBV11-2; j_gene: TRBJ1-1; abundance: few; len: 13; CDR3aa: CASSLESLEGAFF
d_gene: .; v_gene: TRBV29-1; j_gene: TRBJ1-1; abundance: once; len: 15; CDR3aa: CSVESTRHLNTEAFF
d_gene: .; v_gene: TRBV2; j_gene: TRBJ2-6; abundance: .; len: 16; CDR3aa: CASSASVPSGANVLTF
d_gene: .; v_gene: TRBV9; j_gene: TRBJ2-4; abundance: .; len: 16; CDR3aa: CASSPSGTHDSNIQYF
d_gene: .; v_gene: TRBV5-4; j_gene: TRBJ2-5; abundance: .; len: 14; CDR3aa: CASSSGLALETQYF
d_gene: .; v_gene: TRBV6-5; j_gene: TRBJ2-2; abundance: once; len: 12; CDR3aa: CASSYSTGELFF
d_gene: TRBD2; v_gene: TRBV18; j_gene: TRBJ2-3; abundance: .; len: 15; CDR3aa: CASSPPLAGTDTQYF
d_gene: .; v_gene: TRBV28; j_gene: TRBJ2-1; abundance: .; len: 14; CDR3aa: CASSLFQGRDEQFF
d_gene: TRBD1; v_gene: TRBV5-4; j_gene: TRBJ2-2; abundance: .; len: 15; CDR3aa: CASSLPGQPIGELFF
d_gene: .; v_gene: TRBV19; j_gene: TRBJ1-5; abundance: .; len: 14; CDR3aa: CASSIVGQNQPQHF
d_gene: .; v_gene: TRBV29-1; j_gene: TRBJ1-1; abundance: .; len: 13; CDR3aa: CSALDRQKAEAFF
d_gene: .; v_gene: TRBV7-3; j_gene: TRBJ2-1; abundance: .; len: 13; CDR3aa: CASSLRGSNEQFF
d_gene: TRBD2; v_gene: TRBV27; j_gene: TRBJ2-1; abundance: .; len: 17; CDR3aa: CASSLGLAGGNLNEQFF
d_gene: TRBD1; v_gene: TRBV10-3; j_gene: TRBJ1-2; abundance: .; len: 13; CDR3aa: CAISLDRGQGYTF
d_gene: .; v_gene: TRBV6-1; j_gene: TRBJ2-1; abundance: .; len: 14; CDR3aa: CASSLTKYLTEQFF
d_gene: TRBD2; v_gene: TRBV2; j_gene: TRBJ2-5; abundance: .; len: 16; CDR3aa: CASLPRTSGSRETQYF
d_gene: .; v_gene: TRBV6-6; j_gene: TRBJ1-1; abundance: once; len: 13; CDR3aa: CASRTGGLPEAFF
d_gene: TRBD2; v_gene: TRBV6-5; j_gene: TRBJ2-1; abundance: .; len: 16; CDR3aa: CASSYSLGLAGAEQFF
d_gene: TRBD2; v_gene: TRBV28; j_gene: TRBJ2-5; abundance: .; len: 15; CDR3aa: CASSDIKRGEETQYF
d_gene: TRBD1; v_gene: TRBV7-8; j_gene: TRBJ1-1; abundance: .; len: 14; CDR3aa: CASSANRGRTEAFF
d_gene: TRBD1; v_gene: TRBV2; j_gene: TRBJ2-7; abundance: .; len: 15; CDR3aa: CASSWDRDPSYEQYF
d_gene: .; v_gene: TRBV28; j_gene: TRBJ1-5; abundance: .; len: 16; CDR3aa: CASSLFWGVSNQPQHF
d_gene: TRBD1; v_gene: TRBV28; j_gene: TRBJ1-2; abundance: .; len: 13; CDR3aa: CASSLQGAQGYTF
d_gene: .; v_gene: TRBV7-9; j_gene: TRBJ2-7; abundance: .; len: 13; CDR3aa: CASSASPSNEQYF
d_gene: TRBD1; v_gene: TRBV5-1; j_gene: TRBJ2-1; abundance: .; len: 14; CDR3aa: CASSLSVDRGLGFF
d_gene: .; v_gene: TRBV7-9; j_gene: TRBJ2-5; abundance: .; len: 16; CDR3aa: CASSPRRGGPRETQYF
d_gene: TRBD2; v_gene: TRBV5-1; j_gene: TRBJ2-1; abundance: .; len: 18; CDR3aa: CASSLRSSGGVSYNEQFF
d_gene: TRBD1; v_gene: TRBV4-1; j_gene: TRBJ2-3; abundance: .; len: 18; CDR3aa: CASSQDRAAGGGTDTQYF
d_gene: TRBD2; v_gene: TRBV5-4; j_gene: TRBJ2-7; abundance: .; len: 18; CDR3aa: CASSFRDLPRGGPYEQYF
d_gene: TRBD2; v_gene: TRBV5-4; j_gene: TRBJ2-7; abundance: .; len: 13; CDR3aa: CASSLEPRGEQYF
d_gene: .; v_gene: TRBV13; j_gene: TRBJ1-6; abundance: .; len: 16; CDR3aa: CASSLGTALYNSPLHF
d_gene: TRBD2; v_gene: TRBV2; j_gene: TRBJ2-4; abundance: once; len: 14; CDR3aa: CASRTTTSGALQYF
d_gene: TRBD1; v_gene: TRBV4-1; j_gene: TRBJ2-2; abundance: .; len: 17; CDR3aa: CASSLGPGGAWTGELFF